One sample yielded the 10 T cell receptor beta chains listed below, sequenced in a study of cytomegalovirus exposure and HLA in healthy donors. Vbeta (60) and Jbeta (13) primers were used in the PCR. TCRdb's table, derived via immunoSEQ multiplex PCR, lists solely in-frame clones and lacks some. The data show 75,000 to 85,000 clones, around 81% seen once. Material for sequencing was PBMCs. Every receptor here comes from a male donor in good health and CMV-seronegative.

The table lists this clone with a count of one. The chain joins TRBV9 to TRBJ2-1, with TRBD1 identical over 10 bases. After removal of 3 bases from V and 7 bases from J, the junction contained 7 bases not matched to a gene. The CDR3 length is 15 residues. CDR1 and CDR2 from the germline V gene are SGDLS and YYNGEE. The chain's CDR3 is CASSARDRGENEQFF. As DNA, the CDR3 is TGTGCCAGCAGCGCACGGGACAGGGGTGAGAATGAGCAGTTCTTC. The whole variable domain, filled in from reference TRBV9 and TRBJ2-1, reads DSGVTQTPKHLITATGQRVTLRCSPRSGDLSVYWYQQSLDQGLQFLIQYYNGEERAKGNILERFSAQQFPDLHSELNLSSLELGDSALYFCASSARDRGENEQFFGPGTRLTVL.

This chain links TRBV2 with TRBJ2-7; TRBD2 matches at 10 bases. V lost 7 bases, J lost 6 bases, and 15 bases stayed unmatched. This CDR3 has 16 residues. The V gene's germline CDR1 is SNHLY and CDR2 FYNNEI. As DNA, the CDR3 is TGTGCCAGCAAACGGGGAGAAGCGGGAGGGAGTAGCGAGCAGTACTTC. Its protein is CASKRGEAGGSSEQYF.

The chain links TRBV9 to TRBJ2-1, with D possibly being TRBD2 (5 bases). The CDR3 consists of 15 residues. Trimming pared 4 bases from V and 0 bases from J, leaving 11 bases between. The V gene's germline CDR1 is SGDLS and CDR2 YYNGEE. This chain's CDR3 is CASSTTGSSYNEQFF. In DNA form, the CDR3 reads TGTGCCAGCAGCACAACGGGGAGCTCCTACAATGAGCAGTTCTTC.

This chain connects TRBV28 to TRBJ1-3; D not certain. V dropped 1 base and J dropped 1 base, with 11 bases sitting between them. The CDR3 runs 16 residues. CDR1 MDHEN and CDR2 SYDVKM come from the germline V gene. CDR3 DNA sequence: TGTGCCAGCAGTTTATTAGAGGGTGGGTCTGGAAACACCATATATTTT. It yields the protein CASSLLEGGSGNTIYF.

This clone was found once. A junction end diverges from the germline sequence, so it may reflect a read error. The gene calls are TRBV6-5 and TRBJ1-2; unclear D gene. The CDR3 extends over 13 amino acids. The germline V gene encodes CDR1 MNHEY and CDR2 SVGAGI. The CDR3 loop is CASTKPGNYGYPF. The CDR3 nucleotides are TGTGCCAGCACCAAGCCCGGAAACTATGGCTACCCCTTC.

This chain links TRBV29-1 with TRBJ2-3; perhaps TRBD2 as D (6 bases). Per the germline V gene, CDR1 is SQVTM and CDR2 is ANQGSEA. The CDR3 has 12 amino acids. Trimming shortened V by 7 bases and J by 4 bases, and 12 bases separated the two germline ends. CDR3 amino acids: CSAGSRADTQYF. The CDR3 region has the DNA TGCAGCGCCGGGAGTAGAGCAGATACGCAGTATTTT.

This clone came up a few times. The chain carries TRBV5-1 and TRBJ1-5; D remains ambiguous. Trimming shortened V by 3 bases and J by 3 bases, and 13 bases separated the two germline ends. Germline V gene sequence: CDR1 SGHRS, CDR2 YFSETQ. This CDR3 contains 15 residues. The CDR3 DNA reads as TGCGCCAGCAGCTCCACACCCGGGGACAATCAGCCCCAGCATTTT. It codes for CASSSTPGDNQPQHF.

As regards this clone: The junction departs from the called germline gene at one end, perhaps through a read error. This chain uses TRBV5-3 with TRBJ1-1; no firm D call. TRBV5-3 is identified as an open reading frame with a role that is uncertain. CDR3 size: 13 residues. The CDR3 DNA follows: TGTGCCAGAAGCTTGGTGTTGAACTCTGAAGCTTTCTTT. Protein product: CARSLVLNSEAFF.

The gene calls are TRBV9 and TRBJ2-2, with D possibly being TRBD1 (6 bases). The V and J ends lost 2 bases and 3 bases respectively, with 11 bases between them. The germline gives CDR1 SGDLS, CDR2 YYNGEE. This CDR3 is built from 15 residues. CDR3: CASSVRQDHTGELFF. CDR3 in DNA: TGTGCCAGCAGCGTTCGACAGGATCACACCGGGGAGCTGTTTTTT.

The J gene is TRBJ1-6, the V gene TRBV30; D not resolved. V was pared by 0 bases and J by 6 bases, with 15 bases between. The CDR3 contains 16 residues. Germline V lookup: CDR1 GTSNPN, CDR2 SVGIG (reference sequence). Here the CDR3 DNA reads TGTGCCTGGAGTGTAGATCGGGGATATATTAATTCACCCCTCCACTTT. This codes for CAWSVDRGYINSPLHF. The full variable domain, with the rest looked up from reference TRBV30 and TRBJ1-6, is SQTIHQWPATLVQPVGSPLSLECTVEGTSNPNLYWYRQAAGRGLQLLFYSVGIGQISSEVPQNLSASRPQDRQFILSSKKLLLSDSGFYLCAWSVDRGYINSPLHFGNGTRLTVT.